This is a list of T cell receptor beta chains from one sample in a study of blood T cell repertoires in COVID-19. Generated by immunoSEQ multiplex PCR, the TCRdb table keeps only in-frame clones and is missing some. The repertoire includes about 120,000 clones, around 89% of them detected once, and about a fifth sits in the top ten. Sequencing input: peripheral blood. The receptor source for this set is a human donor with acute or convalescent COVID-19. The donor label of this sample is uncertain. Each CDR3 is given with its conserved first and last residue. A D gene is named only where the DNA matches it firmly. Only some rows state a clone size, as once, few, many or a class for expanded clones.

>-|TRBJ1-2|TRBD1|TRBV5-6
TGTGCCAGCAGCAGAGGACAGGGTGGCTACACCTTC
CASSRGQGGYTF
>-|TRBJ2-2|TRBD2|TRBV13
TGTGCCAGCAGCTTAGAGGGACTAGCGGGAATTAACGGGGAGCTGTTTTTT
CASSLEGLAGINGELFF
>once|TRBJ2-2|-|TRBV27
TGTGCCAGCAGTTTATCGCGGACCGGGGAGCTGTTTTTT
CASSLSRTGELFF
>-|TRBJ2-1|-|TRBV3-1/TRBV3-2
TGTGCCAGCAGCCAAGCCCAGGGTCAGTTCTTC
CASSQAQGQFF
>once|TRBJ1-2|TRBD1|TRBV6-5
TGTGCCAGCAGTTACGACGGACAGGGTGGCCTCTATGGCTACACCTTC
CASSYDGQGGLYGYTF
>few|TRBJ2-1|-|TRBV6-5
TGTGCCAGCAGTTACGGCGGGATCTCCTACAATGAGCAGTTCTTC
CASSYGGISYNEQFF
>-|TRBJ2-1|TRBD1|TRBV7-9
TGTGCCAGCAGCTTCCGGCGGCAGGGGGAAAATGAGCAGTTCTTC
CASSFRRQGENEQFF
>-|TRBJ1-2|-|TRBV7-2
TGTGCCAGCAGCTTATCGGCAGGAGGCTATGGCTACACCTTC
CASSLSAGGYGYTF
>-|TRBJ1-1|-|TRBV6-6
TGTGCCAGCAGTATTTACAGGGACACTGAAGCTTTCTTT
CASSIYRDTEAFF
>-|TRBJ1-6|-|TRBV4-3
TGCGCCAGCAGCCAAGAAACAGGGCATTATTCACCCCTCCACTTT
CASSQETGHYSPLHF
>-|TRBJ1-5|TRBD1|TRBV6-4
TGTGCCAGCAGTGACGCAGAGGACAGGGGGCTGGATAGCAATCAGCCCCAGCATTTT
CASSDAEDRGLDSNQPQHF
>-|TRBJ2-1|TRBD2|TRBV29-1
TGCAGCGTACCCACTAGCGGGGGGGCGTGGTTCTTC
CSVPTSGGAWFF
>-|TRBJ1-5|TRBD1|TRBV28
TGTGCCAGCAGAACAGGGGGCGGATTTTATAGCAATCAGCCCCAGCATTTT
CASRTGGGFYSNQPQHF
>-|TRBJ2-7|-|TRBV7-2
TGTGCCAGCAGCTTAGTGGGCGAAAGGGAGCAGTACTTC
CASSLVGEREQYF
>few|TRBJ1-1|-|TRBV9
TGTGCCAGCAGCGTAGGCGGGGGTTGGAGCACTGAAGCTTTCTTT
CASSVGGGWSTEAFF
>-|TRBJ1-1|-|TRBV13
TGTGCCAGCAGCCTAGGAAGCTATCCCGAAGCTTTCTTT
CASSLGSYPEAFF
>-|TRBJ2-4|-|TRBV3-1/TRBV3-2
TGTGCCAGCAGCCAAGACGGAGGAACTAACAGGGCCGCCAAAAACATTCAGTACTTC
CASSQDGGTNRAAKNIQYF
>-|TRBJ2-1|-|TRBV6-5
TGTGCCAGCAGCGCCGACACCGGCAATGAGCAGTTCTTC
CASSADTGNEQFF
>-|TRBJ2-7|-|TRBV29-1
TGCAGCGTTGTACAAAGTTCCACACCCTACGAGCAGTACTTC
CSVVQSSTPYEQYF
>-|TRBJ1-2|TRBD1|TRBV18
TGTGCCAGCTCACCGGACAGGGGCGACGCCTTCTATGGCTACACCTTC
CASSPDRGDAFYGYTF
>-|TRBJ1-4|-|TRBV28
TGTGCCAGCCGGCAGGGGCTTCGTGAAAAACTGTTTTTT
CASRQGLREKLFF
>-|TRBJ2-1|TRBD1|TRBV7-2
TGTGCCAGCAGCTCCCCGGCGGGACAGGGATACAATGAGCAGTTCTTC
CASSSPAGQGYNEQFF
>-|TRBJ2-5|TRBD2|TRBV9
TGTGCCAGCAGCGATGGGACTAGCGGGGGGGCGGAGACCCAGTACTTC
CASSDGTSGGAETQYF
>-|TRBJ1-6|-|TRBV6-6
TGTGCCAGCACCCCCCGTCCACCAGATTCACCCCTCCACTTT
CASTPRPPDSPLHF
>-|TRBJ1-1|TRBD1|TRBV19
TGTGCCAGTAGTTCGACAGGGCTAAACACTGAAGCTTTCTTT
CASSSTGLNTEAFF
>-|TRBJ2-1|-|TRBV27
TGTGCCAGCAGTACTATCCGAGGGTTGGGCAATGAGCAGTTCTTC
CASSTIRGLGNEQFF
>few|TRBJ1-6|TRBD1|TRBV5-1
TGCGCCAGCAGCTTAGGGACAGCTGGCGATTCACCCCTCCACTTT
CASSLGTAGDSPLHF
>-|TRBJ1-2|-|TRBV6-6
TGTGCCAGCGGAAGACCGACCGATCGGGGGAACTATGGCTACACCTTC
CASGRPTDRGNYGYTF
>-|TRBJ2-7|TRBD1|TRBV6-5
TGTGCCAGCAGTCCGGGACAGGGTATTTCCGAGCAGTACTTC
CASSPGQGISEQYF
>-|TRBJ1-2|TRBD1|TRBV5-1
TGCGCCAGCAGCTCCCGGACAGGCGAAACCCGTGGCTACACCTTC
CASSSRTGETRGYTF
>-|TRBJ1-5|TRBD1|TRBV28
TGTGCCATCACAGAGTCCCGGGACAGGGGACAACGGCATTTT
CAITESRDRGQRHF
>-|TRBJ2-3|-|TRBV9
TGTGCCAGCAGCGGGAAGGGGGACCCTAGCACAGATACGCAGTATTTT
CASSGKGDPSTDTQYF
>-|TRBJ1-4|-|TRBV30
TGTGCCTGGAGTTACGGGGGTGAAGGAAAACTGTTTTTT
CAWSYGGEGKLFF
>once|TRBJ1-6|-|TRBV10-3
TGTGCCATCAGTGACCGGGACACGGATTCACCCCTCCACTTT
CAISDRDTDSPLHF
>-|TRBJ2-7|TRBD2|TRBV29-1
TGCAGCGTTGTTGGGACTAGCGGGGGAGTTTACGAGCAGTACTTC
CSVVGTSGGVYEQYF
>-|TRBJ2-7|TRBD1|TRBV2
TGTGCCAGCATTATCCGGGACAGGGGATACGAGCAGTACTTC
CASIIRDRGYEQYF
>-|TRBJ1-2|-|TRBV5-1
TGCGCCAGCAGCTTGGCCTCGCGGAGGTCTGGCTACACCTTC
CASSLASRRSGYTF
>-|TRBJ2-3|TRBD2|TRBV19
TGTGCCAGTAGTATAGGGGGGACTAGCGGCCTCTCTAGCACAGATACGCAGTATTTT
CASSIGGTSGLSSTDTQYF
>-|TRBJ2-5|TRBD2|TRBV3-1/TRBV3-2
TGTGCCAGCAGCCAAGCCGGGACTAGCGGGGGCACCCAAGAGACCCAGTACTTC
CASSQAGTSGGTQETQYF
>once|TRBJ2-5|TRBD1|TRBV28
TGTGCCAGCAGCCAGACAGGGGGTGAGGAGACCCAGTACTTC
CASSQTGGEETQYF
>-|TRBJ2-3|TRBD2|TRBV2
TGTGCCAGCAGTAAGGCGGGAGGAAGCACAGATACGCAGTATTTT
CASSKAGGSTDTQYF
>-|TRBJ2-1|-|TRBV7-6
TGTGCCAGCAGCTTTGACTGGAAAAACAATGAGCAGTTCTTC
CASSFDWKNNEQFF
>-|TRBJ2-7|TRBD2|TRBV11-2
TGTGCCAGCAGCTTCCGGACTAGCGGGGTATACGAGCAGTACTTC
CASSFRTSGVYEQYF
>once|TRBJ1-1|TRBD1|TRBV28
TGTGCCAGCAGTCGTCCGGACAGGGGCACTGAAGCTTTCTTT
CASSRPDRGTEAFF
>-|TRBJ2-5|-|TRBV18
TGTGCCAGCTCACCAATAACAGAGCAAGAGACCCAGTACTTC
CASSPITEQETQYF
>-|TRBJ2-5|TRBD1|TRBV28
TGTGCCAGCACTTCGGGACAGCAAGAGACCCAGTACTTC
CASTSGQQETQYF
>-|TRBJ2-1|-|TRBV6-1
TGTGCCAGCAGTGAGTCAGCCCCGCAGAGGAGATACAATGAGCAGTTCTTC
CASSESAPQRRYNEQFF
>-|TRBJ1-2|-|TRBV28
TGTGCCAGCAGTATCTACAGGAGTACTAACTATGGCTACACCTTC
CASSIYRSTNYGYTF
>-|TRBJ1-5|TRBD1|TRBV19
TGTGCCAGTAGCCCAACCCCAGGGGGCGGGGGTCAGCCCCAGCATTTT
CASSPTPGGGGQPQHF
>-|TRBJ2-1|TRBD1|TRBV18
TGTGCCAGCTCACCCTGGACAGGAGGAGGCCGCAATGAGCAGTTCTTC
CASSPWTGGGRNEQFF
>once|TRBJ2-1|TRBD2|TRBV5-8
TGTGCCAGCAGCTTGGGACTAGCGGGGGGAGGGAGCTCCTACAATGAGCAGTTCTTC
CASSLGLAGGGSSYNEQFF
>-|TRBJ1-3|-|TRBV7-9
TGTGCCAGCGGACAGACGATCTCTGGAAACACCATATATTTT
CASGQTISGNTIYF
>-|TRBJ2-3|TRBD2|TRBV30
TGTGCCTGGACCCTAGCGGGAATCACAGATACGCAGTATTTT
CAWTLAGITDTQYF
>-|TRBJ2-7|-|TRBV6-1
TGTGCCAGCAGTGAAGCGGTGGAGGAGCAGTACTTC
CASSEAVEEQYF
>-|TRBJ1-5|-|TRBV13
TGTGCCAGCAGCTTAGGCCCGAGGACAGCAAGCAATCAGCCCCAGCATTTT
CASSLGPRTASNQPQHF